Listed below are T cell receptor beta chains from one sample, sequenced in a study of T-cell memory formation after mild COVID-19. TCRdb re-derived calls from the 5' RACE reads in MiXCR, one entry per CDR3 protein. The table lists 200,000 to 250,000 distinct CDR3 sequences, roughly 14% of them singletons. The sequenced sample consisted of PBMCs or a T cell subset sorted from them (not recorded which). All receptors come from an adult woman who had mild COVID-19 (a few samples of this study predate the infection). Cell type and time point are not known. CDR3s include the opening cysteine and the closing phenylalanine or tryptophan. A D gene is named only where the DNA matches it firmly. A row's size may be missing; if present it is once, few, many or a size class.

J gene	V gene	D gene	clone size	CDR3 protein	CDR3 DNA
TRBJ2-5	TRBV7-6	-	many	CASSSTRQQETQYF	TGTGCCAGCAGCTCCACCCGACAGCAAGAGACCCAGTACTTC
TRBJ1-1	TRBV20-1	-	-	CSAGFIGFEAFF	TGCAGTGCAGGCTTCATCGGCTTTGAAGCTTTCTTT
TRBJ1-1	TRBV9	-	-	CASSPVVTTTEAFF	TGTGCCAGCAGCCCCGTAGTGACAACGACTGAAGCTTTCTTT
TRBJ2-7	TRBV3-1	-	few	CASSQSGRLTYEQYF	TGTGCCAGCAGCCAAAGTGGGCGTTTAACCTACGAGCAGTACTTC
TRBJ2-3	TRBV7-2	-	few	CASSLRRTVDTQYF	TGTGCCAGCAGCTTAAGACGAACGGTAGATACGCAGTATTTT
TRBJ1-5	TRBV24-1	-	few	CATSESGGSQPQHF	TGTGCCACCAGTGAATCCGGCGGGAGTCAGCCCCAGCATTTT
TRBJ1-2	TRBV9	-	-	CASSVEPANYGYTF	TGTGCCAGCAGCGTAGAACCCGCTAACTATGGCTACACCTTC
TRBJ2-4	TRBV19	TRBD1	few	CASSTAGTDKNIQYF	TGTGCCAGTAGTACCGCCGGGACAGATAAAAACATTCAGTACTTC
TRBJ1-6	TRBV12-3/TRBV12-4	-	few	CASSLETGNSPLHF	TGTGCCAGCAGTTTGGAAACGGGTAATTCACCCCTCCACTTT
TRBJ2-5	TRBV23-1	-	-	CASSQRQDQETQYF	TGCGCCAGCAGTCAAAGGCAGGACCAAGAGACCCAGTACTTC
TRBJ2-7	TRBV5-1	-	many	CASSLGAASYEQYF	TGCGCCAGCAGCTTGGGGGCAGCCAGCTACGAGCAGTACTTC
TRBJ1-5	TRBV10-3	-	few	CAISEGGAVQPQHF	TGTGCCATCAGTGAAGGGGGGGCTGTTCAGCCCCAGCATTTT
TRBJ2-7	TRBV18	-	few	CASSPKPGHFDEQYF	TGTGCCAGCTCACCTAAACCGGGACACTTCGACGAGCAGTACTTC
TRBJ1-2	TRBV29-1	-	many	CSVDRTGYTF	TGCAGCGTCGACCGGACCGGCTACACCTTC
TRBJ1-1	TRBV11-2	-	few	CASRYQPGARGTEAFF	TGTGCCAGCAGATACCAGCCGGGGGCACGGGGCACTGAAGCTTTCTTT
TRBJ2-2	TRBV14	-	few	CASSQGLGENTGELFF	TGTGCCAGCAGCCAAGGGCTGGGAGAGAACACCGGGGAGCTGTTTTTT
TRBJ2-7	TRBV5-5	-	few	CASSSLVYEQYF	TGTGCCAGCAGCTCACTAGTTTACGAGCAGTACTTC
TRBJ2-6	TRBV24-1	TRBD2	-	CATSDRGTSGRRSGANVLTF	TGTGCCACCAGTGACCGGGGGACTAGCGGGAGAAGGTCTGGGGCCAACGTCCTGACTTTC
TRBJ2-1	TRBV5-1	TRBD1	-	CASRLTGGSNEQFF	TGCGCCAGCAGGCTTACAGGGGGCTCCAATGAGCAGTTCTTC
TRBJ2-6	TRBV5-1	-	many	CASSFSSGANVLTF	TGCGCCAGCAGCTTTTCGTCTGGGGCCAACGTCCTGACTTTC
TRBJ2-7	TRBV12-3/TRBV12-4	-	-	CASSLNQGHYEQYF	TGTGCCAGCAGTCTCAACCAGGGGCACTACGAGCAGTACTTC
TRBJ1-2	TRBV6-6	TRBD1	few	CASSYSAGGMSGYTF	TGTGCCAGCAGTTACTCTGCAGGGGGCATGAGTGGCTACACCTTC
TRBJ2-5	TRBV7-9	-	many	CASSLAGQRETQYF	TGTGCCAGCAGCTTAGCTGGACAGCGAGAGACCCAGTACTTC
TRBJ2-1	TRBV6-1	-	-	CASSDTRTVSYNEQFF	TGTGCCAGCAGTGATACCAGGACAGTCTCCTACAATGAGCAGTTCTTC
TRBJ2-6	TRBV5-1	-	-	CASSLGGTISGANVLTF	TGCGCCAGCAGCTTAGGGGGAACCATCTCTGGGGCCAACGTCCTGACTTTC
TRBJ1-1	TRBV19	TRBD1	few	CAARDRPNTEAFF	TGTGCCGCCCGGGACAGGCCGAACACTGAAGCTTTCTTT
TRBJ2-2	TRBV10-2	-	-	CASYPVTIGELFF	TGCGCCAGCTATCCAGTCACCATCGGGGAGCTGTTTTTT
TRBJ2-7	TRBV5-1	TRBD1	few	CASSGQGYEQYF	TGCGCCAGCAGCGGACAGGGTTACGAGCAGTACTTC
TRBJ1-4	TRBV5-4	-	-	CASRTEFNEKLFF	TGTGCCAGTAGGACAGAGTTTAATGAAAAACTGTTTTTT
TRBJ1-5	TRBV20-1	-	-	CSARDKYSNQPQHF	TGCAGTGCTAGAGACAAGTATAGCAATCAGCCCCAGCATTTT
TRBJ2-2	TRBV30	TRBD2	-	CALNSGSIDTGELFF	TGTGCCTTGAATAGCGGGAGTATCGACACCGGGGAGCTGTTTTTT
TRBJ2-7	TRBV19	-	-	CASSTNRWEKYEQYF	TGTGCCAGTAGTACGAACAGGTGGGAGAAGTACGAGCAGTACTTC
TRBJ2-7	TRBV10-3	-	-	CAAGRTEQYF	TGTGCCGCCGGCAGGACCGAGCAGTACTTC
TRBJ2-7	TRBV6-2/TRBV6-3	-	-	CASRKITRTGTPSYEQYF	TGTGCCAGCAGGAAAATCACCCGCACCGGGACCCCTAGCTACGAGCAGTACTTC
TRBJ2-3	TRBV18	-	-	CASSPVYRSGGADTQYF	TGTGCCAGCTCACCGGTTTACAGGTCCGGCGGAGCAGATACGCAGTATTTT
TRBJ1-2	TRBV24-1	TRBD1	few	CATSDSRTGISF	TGTGCCACCAGTGATTCCCGGACAGGGATATCCTTC
TRBJ2-1	TRBV6-6	-	-	CASSFWTVEQFF	TGTGCCAGCAGTTTTTGGACGGTTGAGCAGTTCTTC
TRBJ2-2	TRBV2	-	-	CASSPRLQTGELFF	TGTGCCAGCAGTCCAAGACTACAGACCGGGGAGCTGTTTTTT
TRBJ1-2	TRBV3-1	-	few	CASSQDGKGYGYTF	TGTGCCAGCAGCCAAGATGGGAAGGGATATGGCTACACCTTC
TRBJ1-5	TRBV2	-	few	CASSPETGNQPQHF	TGTGCCAGCAGCCCCGAGACAGGCAATCAGCCCCAGCATTTT
TRBJ2-7	TRBV9	TRBD1	-	CASSEGALSSYEQYF	TGTGCCAGCAGCGAGGGGGCCCTGAGCTCCTACGAGCAGTACTTC
TRBJ2-1	TRBV12-3/TRBV12-4	TRBD2	-	CASSFRGGASYNEQFF	TGTGCCAGCAGTTTTCGCGGGGGGGCCTCCTACAATGAGCAGTTCTTC
TRBJ2-1	TRBV6-1	-	-	CASIDRIGGYNEQFF	TGTGCCAGCATCGACCGGATTGGTGGATACAATGAGCAGTTCTTC
TRBJ2-5	TRBV5-1	TRBD1	few	CASSQHRGETQYF	TGCGCCAGCAGCCAACACAGGGGAGAGACCCAGTACTTC
TRBJ2-6	TRBV12-3/TRBV12-4	-	few	CASSKGSSGANVLTF	TGTGCCAGCAGTAAGGGTAGCTCTGGGGCCAACGTCCTGACTTTC
TRBJ2-1	TRBV5-1	TRBD2	-	CASRTSGTTYNEQFF	TGCGCCAGCCGAACTAGCGGGACTACCTACAATGAGCAGTTCTTC
TRBJ1-3	TRBV12-3/TRBV12-4	-	-	CASGPNGGNTIYF	TGTGCCAGCGGTCCTAACGGTGGAAACACCATATATTTT
TRBJ2-7	TRBV20-1	TRBD2	few	CSATRSGRASEQYF	TGCAGTGCCACTCGGAGCGGGAGGGCCAGCGAGCAGTACTTC
TRBJ1-5	TRBV10-2	-	few	CASQDFSDQPQHF	TGCGCCAGCCAGGACTTTTCCGATCAGCCCCAGCATTTT
TRBJ2-3	TRBV7-2	-	few	CASSRNRDTQYF	TGTGCCAGCAGCAGAAACAGAGATACGCAGTATTTT
TRBJ1-5	TRBV20-1	-	-	CSALRGGYSNQPQHF	TGCAGTGCTCTCAGGGGTGGCTATAGCAATCAGCCCCAGCATTTT
TRBJ2-1	TRBV5-1	TRBD2	many	CASSSTSGGSYNEQFF	TGCGCCAGCAGCTCGACTAGCGGGGGGTCCTACAATGAGCAGTTCTTC
TRBJ2-2	TRBV6-5	-	-	CAARDPNTGELFF	TGTGCCGCCCGGGACCCTAACACCGGGGAGCTGTTTTTT
TRBJ1-1	TRBV6-6	-	-	CASSYRRNTEAFF	TGTGCCAGCAGTTACAGGAGGAACACTGAAGCTTTCTTT
TRBJ1-2	TRBV4-1	-	many	CASSQNYGYTF	TGCGCCAGCAGCCAAAACTATGGCTACACCTTC
TRBJ1-2	TRBV3-1	-	once	CASRLTAGSDGYTF	TGTGCCAGCAGACTCACAGCAGGGTCGGATGGCTACACCTTC
TRBJ1-5	TRBV7-3	-	-	CASSLIGRYSNQPQHF	TGTGCCAGCAGCTTAATCGGCAGATATAGCAATCAGCCCCAGCATTTT
TRBJ2-1	TRBV3-1	TRBD2	-	CASRRTSGEQFF	TGTGCCAGCAGAAGGACTAGCGGTGAGCAGTTCTTC
TRBJ2-5	TRBV7-8	TRBD1	many	CASSFTGVTRETQYF	TGTGCCAGCAGCTTTACAGGGGTTACCAGAGAGACCCAGTACTTC
TRBJ2-7	TRBV6-2/TRBV6-3	TRBD2	few	CASSEYGTSGRNHEQYF	TGTGCCAGCAGTGAGTACGGGACTAGCGGGAGGAACCACGAGCAGTACTTC